One and the same sample provided the 11 T cell receptor beta chains below, sequenced in a study of shared T cell receptors in the human thymus. TCRdb keeps only in-frame clones here, not all; method: immunoSEQ multiplex PCR. The sample lists 720,000 or so clones; 70% to 90% were seen once. The sample also formed part of further work on human thymus T cells.

Sequences were obtained from thymocytes. The source of these receptors is a girl in the first two years of life with a congenital heart defect.

Concerning this clone: Different DNA sequences within this sample yield the same CDR3. This chain connects TRBV4-1 to TRBJ2-1; 12 positions agree with TRBD2. The V and J ends lost 6 bases and 8 bases, in that order; junction bases with no gene match: 23. This CDR3 region has 20 residues. CDR1 is MGHRA and CDR2 is YSYEKL in the germline V gene. The CDR3 reads CASSPSQRTSGESGLHEQFF. In nucleotides, the CDR3 is TGCGCCAGCAGTCCATCGCAACGGACTAGCGGGGAGTCAGGACTCCATGAGCAGTTCTTC.

This chain links TRBV10-1 with TRBJ2-1; 10 bases line up with TRBD2. The V and J ends lost 4 bases and 0 bases, in that order; junction bases with no gene match: 6. Germline CDR1 is WNHNN and CDR2 is SYGVQD (reference sequence). The CDR3 has 17 residues. Written as DNA, the CDR3 is TGCGCCAGCAGTGTGGCTAGCGGGAGAAGCTCCTACAATGAGCAGTTCTTC. It encodes CASSVASGRSSYNEQFF.

This rearrangement joins TRBV27 to TRBJ2-2, with D possibly TRBD2 on 5 matching bases. CDR1 is MNHEY, CDR2 SMNVEV, per germline (reference sequence). The V and J ends lost 1 base and 3 bases respectively, with 9 bases between them. CDR3 length equals 15 residues. The CDR3 sequence is CASSLYGVDTGELFF. For the CDR3, the DNA is TGTGCCAGCAGTTTATACGGGGTGGACACCGGGGAGCTGTTTTTT.

The chain carries TRBV2 and TRBJ2-7; TRBD2 matches at 7 bases. CDR1 is SNHLY, CDR2 FYNNEI, per germline. Germline trimming cut 4 bases from V and 4 bases from J; bases unmatched to any gene: 7. This CDR3 contains 14 residues. The CDR3 reads CASSASSGSYEQYF. The CDR3 coding sequence is TGTGCCAGCAGTGCATCTAGCGGAAGTTACGAGCAGTACTTC.

In its sample, this clone was seen once. The chain employs TRBV6-1 and TRBJ2-7; the match to TRBD1 covers 12 bases. The CDR3 length is 18 residues. The trim removed 4 bases at V and 3 bases at J, leaving 13 bases unmatched. The V gene's germline CDR1 is MNHNS and CDR2 SASEGT. CDR3 sequence (DNA): TGTGCCAGCAGTGGGGGGACAGGGGGCTCGGAAATTATCTACGAGCAGTACTTC. Translated: CASSGGTGGSEIIYEQYF.

The chain combines TRBV11-2 with TRBJ1-1; D call uncertain. The V and J ends lost 0 bases and 4 bases respectively, with 12 bases between them. CDR1 SGHAT and CDR2 FQNNGV come from the germline V gene. This CDR3 spans 15 amino acids. For the CDR3, the DNA is TGTGCCAGCAGCTTAGAGCTGGACTCGATCACTGAAGCTTTCTTT. This gives the protein CASSLELDSITEAFF.

Written as DNA, the CDR3 is TGTGCCAGCAGCCCCCACCGGGGGGGGAACACTGAAGCTTTCTTT. This translates into CASSPHRGGNTEAFF. This chain joins TRBV4-2 and TRBJ1-1; tentative D call: TRBD1 (5 bases). V lost 4 bases and J 1 base, leaving 13 bases between the germline ends. The germline gives CDR1 LGHNA, CDR2 YNFKEQ. This CDR3 region has 15 residues.

J is TRBJ2-5 and V is TRBV6-4; no clear D. This CDR3 spans 15 amino acids. CDR1 is MRHNA, CDR2 SNTAGT, per germline. V lost 0 bases and J 3 bases, leaving 11 bases between the germline ends. The CDR3 spells CASSDSVADEETQYF. The CDR3 DNA follows: TGTGCCAGCAGTGACTCGGTGGCAGATGAAGAGACCCAGTACTTC.

J is TRBJ1-1 and V is TRBV5-6; TRBD1 agrees at 7 bases. Germline V gene lookup returns CDR1 SGHDT and CDR2 YYEEEE. V trimming: 1 base; J trimming: 7 bases; junction bases outside the gene matches: 4. CDR3 length equals 13 residues. CDR3 protein: CASSLLRDSEAFF. The CDR3 DNA follows: TGTGCCAGCAGCTTGCTCCGGGACAGTGAAGCTTTCTTT. The full variable domain, completed using reference TRBV5-6 and TRBJ1-1, is DAGVTQSPTHLIKTRGQQVTLRCSPKSGHDTVSWYQQALGQGPQFIFQYYEEEERQRGNFPDRFSGHQFPNYSSELNVNALLLGDSALYLCASSLLRDSEAFFGQGTRLTVV.

This clone was picked up a small number of times. This chain joins TRBV25-1 and TRBJ1-2; the match to TRBD1 covers 7 bases. The J segment lost 6 bases and the V segment lost 4 bases, leaving 8 bases of the junction unmatched. Per germline, CDR1 MGHDK and CDR2 SYGVNS. The CDR3 is 14 residues long. CDR3 sequence reads: CASSATTGRNGYTF. The CDR3, as DNA: TGTGCCAGCAGTGCGACGACAGGGAGGAATGGCTACACCTTC.

This chain joins TRBV29-1 and TRBJ1-4; 10 bases match TRBD1. This CDR3 has 14 residues. CDR1 and CDR2 (germline): SQVTM, ANQGSEA. Germline trimming cut 6 bases from V and 7 bases from J; bases unmatched to any gene: 8. CDR3 nucleotide sequence: TGCAGCGTGACCCTGACAGGGGGCATTGAAAAACTGTTTTTT. As protein: CSVTLTGGIEKLFF. Based on the CDR3 plus reference TRBV29-1 and TRBJ1-4, the full variable domain is SAVISQKPSRDICQRGTSLTIQCQVDSQVTMMFWYRQQPGQSLTLIATANQGSEATYESGFVIDKFPISRPNLTFSTLTVSNMSPEDSSIYLCSVTLTGGIEKLFFGSGTQLSVL.